What follows are 18 T cell receptor beta chains derived from one specimen sequenced in a study of blood T cell repertoires in COVID-19. Clones were read by immunoSEQ multiplex PCR, and TCRdb kept only the in-frame ones, dropping some. Seen here are 300,000 to 450,000 clones, 85% observed once, and the top ten hold approximately 3.6%. The specimen was peripheral blood. These receptors all come from a woman under 30 with acute or convalescent COVID-19.

The rearrangement joins TRBV6-5 to TRBJ2-3; the D gene is possibly TRBD1 (5 bases). Germline CDR1 is MNHEY and CDR2 is SVGAGI. CDR3 size: 15 residues. V lost 7 bases and J lost 4, with 18 bases in between. The CDR3 DNA is TGTGCCAGCACCAAGGGGCCCGGCGGACCAGATACGCAGTATTTT. This translates into CASTKGPGGPDTQYF.

This chain connects TRBV15 to TRBJ1-1; 7 bases are a match to TRBD1. V lost 5 bases, J lost 0 bases, and 3 bases stayed unmatched. CDR1 and CDR2 from the germline V gene are LNHNV and YYDKDF (reference sequence). The CDR3 runs 14 residues. The CDR3 is CATSGGQLNTEAFF. CDR3 sequence (DNA): TGTGCCACCAGCGGGGGACAGTTGAACACTGAAGCTTTCTTT.

The chain uses TRBV28 and TRBJ2-5, with D perhaps TRBD2 (6 bases). Trimming removed 3 bases from V and 2 bases from J, with 16 bases in between. The CDR3 covers 16 residues. Germline CDR1 and CDR2: MDHEN and SYDVKM. The DNA for the CDR3 is TGTGCCAGCAGTTTTGGCGGGAATGGTCGGCAAGAGACCCAGTACTTC. Residues: CASSFGGNGRQETQYF.

The CDR3 DNA is TGTGCCAGCAGCCCGACAGGGGATAATTCACCCCTCCACTTT. Translating gives CASSPTGDNSPLHF. The genes are TRBV3-1 (or the pseudogene TRBV3-2) and TRBJ1-6; TRBD1 matches 8 bases. With V trimmed by 4 bases and J by 5 bases, 1 base remained unmatched. The germline gives CDR1 LGHDT, CDR2 YNNKEL (reference sequence). This CDR3 spans 14 amino acids.

The chain couples TRBV7-6 to TRBJ2-7; TRBD1 matches 8 bases. V was pared by 5 bases and J by 5 bases, with 11 bases of the junction left unmatched. The V gene's germline CDR1 is SGHVS and CDR2 FNYEAQ. The CDR3 has 15 amino acids. This CDR3 is CASSPNYRGQDEQYF. The CDR3, as DNA: TGTGCCAGCAGCCCTAACTACAGGGGACAGGACGAGCAGTACTTC.

This chain links TRBV5-1 with TRBJ1-2; D is perhaps TRBD1 (5 bases). Germline V CDR1 and CDR2: SGHRS, YFSETQ. The CDR3 is 13 residues long. Trimming shortened V by 4 bases and J by 4 bases, and 11 bases separated the two germline ends. The chain's CDR3 is CASSPDQGYGYTF. The CDR3 DNA follows: TGCGCCAGCAGCCCCGACCAGGGCTATGGCTACACCTTC.

The chain has TRBV28 and TRBJ2-3, with TRBD2 as a possible D gene (6 bases). Germline-derived CDR1 and CDR2 are MDHEN and SYDVKM. The germline V and J ends were trimmed by 4 bases and 0 bases, with 14 bases remaining between them. CDR3 size: 16 residues. Written as DNA, the CDR3 is TGTGCCAGCAGTTCAACGGGACTTTCCAGCACAGATACGCAGTATTTT. Translated: CASSSTGLSSTDTQYF.

The chain combines TRBV6-5 with TRBJ2-7; 10 nucleotides agree with TRBD1. Germline values: CDR1 MNHEY, CDR2 SVGAGI. This CDR3 is built from 16 residues. V lost 0 bases to trimming and J lost 3 bases; unmatched junction nucleotides: 5. The CDR3 loop reads CASSYSGGTGDYEQYF. In DNA form, the CDR3 reads TGTGCCAGCAGTTACTCGGGGGGGACAGGGGACTACGAGCAGTACTTC.

CDR3 DNA: TGTGCCAGCTCACCGCGGGGGGCGAAGTATGGCTACACCTTC. Encoded protein: CASSPRGAKYGYTF. The genes are TRBV18 and TRBJ1-2; perhaps TRBD1 as D (6 bases). The germline V and J ends were trimmed by 3 bases and 5 bases, with 13 bases remaining between them. The CDR3 covers 14 residues. Germline-derived CDR1 and CDR2 are KGHSH and LQKENI.

Only one count was recorded for this clone. The gene calls are TRBV10-1 and TRBJ1-1; the D is unclear. This CDR3 has 12 residues. Germline V lookup: CDR1 WNHNN, CDR2 SYGVQD (reference sequence). V gave up 7 bases and J gave up 4 bases, with 10 bases separating them. The CDR3 reads CASKEDRTEAFF. Here the CDR3 DNA reads TGCGCCAGCAAGGAGGACCGCACTGAAGCTTTCTTT.

The chain has TRBV7-9 and TRBJ1-6, with D possibly matching TRBD1 (6 bases). Trimming left V 4 bases short and J 3 bases short, with 10 bases between. The length of the CDR3 is 15 residues. Germline values: CDR1 SEHNR, CDR2 FQNEAQ (reference sequence). For the CDR3, the DNA is TGTGCCAGCAGCTATTGGGACAACTATAATTCACCCCTCCACTTT. Translated, it gives CASSYWDNYNSPLHF.

The chain combines TRBV3-1 (or the pseudogene TRBV3-2) with TRBJ1-5; D gene uncertain. There are 14 residues in the CDR3. V was trimmed by 1 base and J by 9 bases, leaving 13 bases between them. From germline, CDR1 is LGHDT and CDR2 YNNKEL (reference sequence). The CDR3 region is CASSQGGVLAPQHF. Written as DNA, the CDR3 is TGTGCCAGCAGCCAAGGGGGAGTGTTGGCGCCCCAGCATTTT.

The chain couples TRBV18 to TRBJ1-1; 11 nucleotides agree with TRBD1. V lost 5 bases and J lost 1; bases outside the gene matches: 15. The CDR3 covers 19 residues. Germline loops: CDR1 KGHSH, CDR2 LQKENI. CDR3 in DNA: TGTGCCAGCTCATCATCCAAATCCCGGGACAGGGGGGGGAACACTGAAGCTTTCTTT. Encoded protein: CASSSSKSRDRGGNTEAFF.

This clone appeared once. The genes are TRBV27 and TRBJ2-2; D unclear. V was shortened by 6 bases and J by 0 bases, with 14 bases between the two germline ends. CDR1 is MNHEY, CDR2 SMNVEV, per germline (reference sequence). The CDR3 has 16 amino acids. The CDR3 sequence is CASSPHWQANTGELFF. The CDR3 nucleotides are TGTGCCAGCAGCCCTCACTGGCAGGCGAACACCGGGGAGCTGTTTTTT.

The genes are TRBV11-1 and TRBJ2-1; 11 bases agree with TRBD1. Germline V gives CDR1 SGHAT, CDR2 FQDESV (reference sequence). The V and J ends lost 7 bases and 1 base, in that order; junction bases with no gene match: 6. The CDR3 length is 16 residues. CDR3 loop: CASTTDRGQSYNEQFF. CDR3 DNA: TGTGCCAGCACCACGGACAGGGGGCAATCCTACAATGAGCAGTTCTTC. Supplemented by reference TRBV11-1 and TRBJ2-1, the full variable domain reads EAEVAQSPRYKITEKSQAVAFWCDPISGHATLYWYRQILGQGPELLVQFQDESVVDDSQLPKDRFSAERLKGVDSTLKIQPAELGDSAMYLCASTTDRGQSYNEQFFGPGTRLTVL.

This rearrangement joins TRBV24-1 to TRBJ1-5; 7 nucleotides match TRBD1. The V segment lost 2 bases and the J segment 6 bases; nucleotides outside the gene matches: 9. Germline CDR1 and CDR2: KGHDR and SFDVKD. The length of the CDR3 is 16 residues. CDR3 residues: CATSDSGRGGGQPQHF. The CDR3 DNA follows: TGTGCCACCAGTGATTCGGGGAGAGGGGGCGGTCAGCCCCAGCATTTT.

This chain links TRBV5-1 with TRBJ2-7, with 12 bases fitting TRBD2. The CDR3 consists of 15 residues. The germline CDR1 and CDR2 sequences are SGHRS and YFSETQ. V lost 5 bases and J lost 6; bases outside the gene matches: 9. CDR3 amino acids: CASSTLAGGPSEQYF. The CDR3, as DNA: TGCGCCAGCAGTACACTAGCGGGAGGCCCCTCCGAGCAGTACTTC.

This chain joins TRBV6-4 and TRBJ2-1; perhaps TRBD2 as D (6 bases). CDR3 size: 13 residues. Trimming took off 1 base at V and 14 bases at J, with 15 bases between the two ends. From germline, CDR1 is MRHNA and CDR2 SNTAGT. The CDR3 is CASSDLYGGIKFF. The CDR3 bases are TGTGCCAGCAGTGACTTGTACGGGGGAATTAAGTTCTTC.